These T cell receptor beta chains were read from a single sample in a study of blood T cell repertoires in COVID-19. Here immunoSEQ multiplex PCR was the method, and the copy in TCRdb shows in-frame clones only, minus some. This sample has a few hundred thousand clones, with around 90% found just once. The sequenced sample was PBMCs or T cells enriched from blood (not recorded which). The receptors were sampled from a woman younger than 35 who had recovered from COVID-19. Both conserved end residues are part of each CDR3. The order of the fields is J gene, D gene, V gene, clone size, CDR3 protein, CDR3 DNA. D genes are given only for firm matches. Expanded clones get a size class; other rows say once, few or many, or leave the size out.

>TRBJ1-5|TRBD1|TRBV4-1|.
CASSRDRGLGQPQHF
TGCGCCAGCAGTCGAGACAGGGGGCTTGGTCAGCCCCAGCATTTT
>TRBJ2-5|.|TRBV4-2|.
CASSQGGPRGETQYF
TGTGCCAGCAGCCAAGGAGGTCCTAGAGGTGAGACCCAGTACTTC
>TRBJ2-5|.|TRBV6-5|.
CASSHRDRETQYF
TGTGCCAGCAGTCACAGGGATCGTGAGACCCAGTACTTC
>TRBJ1-1|.|TRBV5-1|few
CASTWKGGTEAFF
TGCGCCAGCACCTGGAAGGGAGGGACTGAAGCTTTCTTT
>TRBJ1-4|.|TRBV4-1|few
CASSQEGRGEKLFF
TGCGCCAGCAGCCAAGAGGGCCGGGGGGAAAAACTGTTTTTT
>TRBJ2-7|TRBD1|TRBV6-5|few
CASRKTGGPSYEQYF
TGTGCCAGCAGGAAGACAGGGGGCCCTTCCTACGAGCAGTACTTC
>TRBJ2-2|.|TRBV11-2|few
CASSSRRGLAGELFF
TGTGCCAGCAGCTCGCGGCGGGGTTTGGCCGGGGAGCTGTTTTTT
>TRBJ1-1|.|TRBV27|.
CASSSYREGGTEAFF
TGTGCCAGCAGTTCGTACAGGGAAGGGGGCACTGAAGCTTTCTTT
>TRBJ1-5|.|TRBV5-6|.
CASSLGGSNQPQHF
TGTGCCAGCAGCTTGGGAGGGAGCAATCAGCCCCAGCATTTT
>TRBJ2-2|TRBD2|TRBV24-1|.
CATSLGGGTNTGELFF
TGTGCCACCAGTCTGGGCGGGGGTACGAACACCGGGGAGCTGTTTTTT
>TRBJ1-2|TRBD1|TRBV27|.
CAIRDRGSVGYTF
TGTGCCATCAGGGACAGGGGCAGCGTGGGCTACACCTTC
>TRBJ1-1|TRBD1|TRBV18|.
CASSPRTGDSNTEAFF
TGTGCCAGCTCACCCCGGACAGGGGATTCGAACACTGAAGCTTTCTTT
>TRBJ1-5|.|TRBV4-1|.
CASSQSVVQPQHF
TGCGCCAGCAGCCAGTCGGTGGTTCAGCCCCAGCATTTT
>TRBJ1-1|.|TRBV15|.
CATSPWGQGSSTEAFF
TGTGCCACCAGCCCCTGGGGGCAGGGTAGTTCCACTGAAGCTTTCTTT
>TRBJ2-1|.|TRBV19|.
CASSIAGGSYNEQFF
TGTGCCAGTAGTATAGCGGGGGGCAGCTACAATGAGCAGTTCTTC
>TRBJ2-7|TRBD1|TRBV15|.
CATSRGSGQATYEQYF
TGTGCCACCAGCAGAGGTTCGGGACAGGCAACCTACGAGCAGTACTTC
>TRBJ1-3|.|TRBV19|.
CASSIPGIGNTIYF
TGTGCCAGTAGTATTCCAGGAATTGGAAACACCATATATTTT
>TRBJ1-5|.|TRBV27|.
CASSIAGMGNQPQHF
TGTGCCAGCAGTATTGCAGGGATGGGCAATCAGCCCCAGCATTTT
>TRBJ1-4|.|TRBV6-2/TRBV6-3|.
CASSQQGGSEKLFF
TGTGCCAGCAGTCAGCAGGGAGGGAGTGAAAAACTGTTTTTT
>TRBJ2-2|.|TRBV9|.
CASSAQGNTGELFF
TGTGCCAGCAGCGCCCAGGGAAATACCGGGGAGCTGTTTTTT
>TRBJ2-5|TRBD1|TRBV7-9|.
CASSWRTGVEETQYF
TGTGCCAGCAGCTGGAGGACAGGGGTTGAAGAGACCCAGTACTTC
>TRBJ1-1|.|TRBV30|.
CAWSVRGWGNTEAFF
TGTGCCTGGAGTGTTAGGGGCTGGGGGAACACTGAAGCTTTCTTT
>TRBJ1-1|TRBD1|TRBV7-9|.
CASSSDRGFTMNTEAFF
TGTGCCAGCAGCTCCGACAGGGGGTTCACCATGAACACTGAAGCTTTCTTT
>TRBJ2-3|.|TRBV24-1|.
CATSDWGRGEGTDTQYF
TGTGCCACCAGTGATTGGGGCAGGGGGGAGGGCACAGATACGCAGTATTTT
>TRBJ1-6|TRBD1|TRBV19|.
CASSTRQGSSYNSPLHF
TGTGCCAGTAGTACCCGACAGGGAAGCTCCTATAATTCACCCCTCCACTTT
>TRBJ2-7|TRBD2|TRBV7-3|once
CASSLTPTSGNSEQYF
TGTGCCAGCAGCTTGACCCCGACTAGCGGGAACAGCGAGCAGTACTTC
>TRBJ2-7|TRBD2|TRBV29-1|.
CSVELLSGATYEQYF
TGCAGCGTTGAGCTCTTAAGCGGGGCAACCTACGAGCAGTACTTC
>TRBJ2-6|.|TRBV5-1|.
CASSSTVSGANVLTF
TGCGCCAGCAGCTCTACAGTCTCTGGGGCCAACGTCCTGACTTTC
>TRBJ2-1|.|TRBV20-1|.
CSAAGNNEQFF
TGCAGTGCAGCCGGGAACAATGAGCAGTTCTTC
>TRBJ1-2|.|TRBV7-8|.
CASSLSSHRAAGYGYTF
TGTGCCAGCAGCTTAAGCTCCCACAGGGCCGCGGGCTATGGCTACACCTTC
>TRBJ2-5|.|TRBV7-8|.
CASSRGTQYF
TGTGCCAGCAGCCGCGGGACCCAGTACTTC
>TRBJ1-6|TRBD1|TRBV30|.
CAWSRDSTNANSPLHF
TGTGCCTGGAGCCGGGACAGTACTAACGCTAATTCACCCCTCCACTTT
>TRBJ2-3|TRBD2|TRBV19|once
CASSIGGGRTDTQYF
TGTGCCAGTAGTATCGGCGGGGGACGCACAGATACGCAGTATTTT
>TRBJ1-2|.|TRBV7-9|.
CASSLAAPEVNYGYTF
TGTGCCAGCAGCTTAGCGGCCCCCGAAGTTAACTATGGCTACACCTTC
>TRBJ1-2|TRBD1|TRBV6-2/TRBV6-3|.
CASSYPPKGGGGYTF
TGTGCCAGCAGTTACCCTCCGAAAGGGGGCGGTGGCTACACCTTC
>TRBJ2-3|TRBD1|TRBV4-1|.
CASSQAGHGTGKADTQYF
TGCGCCAGCAGCCAAGCAGGCCATGGGACAGGGAAGGCAGATACGCAGTATTTT
>TRBJ2-7|TRBD2|TRBV2|few
CASSQRTSGDYEQYF
TGTGCCAGCAGCCAACGGACTAGCGGGGATTACGAGCAGTACTTC
>TRBJ1-1|TRBD1|TRBV9|.
CASSRQGQWGTEAFF
TGTGCCAGCAGTAGACAGGGGCAGTGGGGCACTGAAGCTTTCTTT
>TRBJ1-1|TRBD1|TRBV28|.
CASSTGQKNTEAFF
TGTGCCAGCAGCACGGGACAGAAGAACACTGAAGCTTTCTTT
>TRBJ1-2|.|TRBV3-1/TRBV3-2|.
CASSIGVAGGYTF
TGTGCCAGCAGTATCGGGGTAGCAGGTGGCTACACCTTC
>TRBJ2-5|.|TRBV24-1|.
CATSDPGLEETQYF
TGTGCCACCAGTGACCCCGGTTTGGAGGAGACCCAGTACTTC
>TRBJ2-5|.|TRBV7-2|once
CASSPSGGPQETQYF
TGTGCCAGCAGCCCGTCGGGGGGCCCCCAAGAGACCCAGTACTTC
>TRBJ2-1|TRBD2|TRBV3-1/TRBV3-2|.
CASSQNPEGLAGGRGFF
TGTGCCAGCAGCCAAAACCCCGAGGGACTAGCGGGGGGGAGGGGGTTCTTC
>TRBJ1-1|.|TRBV3-1/TRBV3-2|.
CASSLTGLDAFF
TGTGCCAGCAGCCTTACAGGGTTGGACGCTTTCTTT
>TRBJ1-6|.|TRBV30|few
CAWSVQQNSPLHF
TGTGCCTGGAGTGTACAACAGAATTCACCCCTCCACTTT
>TRBJ1-2|TRBD1|TRBV28|.
CASSSGQGANYGYTF
TGTGCCAGCAGTTCGGGACAGGGGGCAAACTATGGCTACACCTTC